The entry below describes one TCR beta chain. The data originate from a study of blood T cell repertoires in COVID-19. Original data processing: Amplification of reference gene primers was used by the study to estimate nucleated cell counts. The assay was immunoSEQ multiplex PCR, and TCRdb's table has in-frame clones only and misses some. For V, J and clone size, that table is used; D and trimming come from the DNA. This repertoire shows over 200,000 clones, around 80% found once; its top ten account for 7.8%. V shed 5 bases and J 0 bases; nucleotides not matched to a gene: 10. The CDR3 is 17 residues long. The V gene's germline CDR1 is SGDLS and CDR2 YYNGEE.

This sequence joins TRBV9 and TRBJ2-3; 9 bases are shared with TRBD1. This sequence was found in a woman of 80 years or more with COVID-19, enrolled during active disease. The specimen sequenced was peripheral blood. The CDR3 sequence: CASSPFAGTGSTDTQYF. In DNA form, the CDR3 reads TGTGCCAGCAGTCCATTCGCCGGGACAGGGAGCACAGATACGCAGTATTTT.